Following are 30 T cell receptor beta chains from one sample sequenced in a study of cytomegalovirus exposure and HLA in healthy donors. It was with 60 Vbeta and 13 Jbeta primers that the PCR ran. The method was immunoSEQ multiplex PCR; TCRdb's version includes in-frame clones alone and lacks a portion of them. The top ten clones hold approximately 2.6% of a sample with 100,000 to 150,000 clones, about 80% of them seen once. Input material: PBMCs. Source of these receptors: a boy aged 2 to 9 in good health and CMV-seronegative.

The chain is built from TRBV7-6 and TRBJ2-4, with TRBD1 matching over 8 bases. Per the germline V gene, CDR1 is SGHVS and CDR2 is FNYEAQ. This CDR3 region has 16 residues. V lost 0 bases to trimming and J lost 6 bases; unmatched junction nucleotides: 7. The CDR3 loop reads CASSLAAGGARNIQYF. In DNA, the CDR3 is TGTGCCAGCAGCTTAGCGGCAGGGGGCGCGAGAAACATTCAGTACTTC.

V and J are TRBV7-2 and TRBJ2-1; D is perhaps TRBD1 (6 bases). Trimming removed 5 bases from V and 10 bases from J, with 18 bases in between. Germline V gene data show CDR1 as SGHTA and CDR2 as FQGNSA. This CDR3 has 14 amino acids. CDR3 nucleotide sequence: TGTGCCAGCAGCGTCAACCCGGACAGCTTAGAGCAGTTCTTC. Translating gives CASSVNPDSLEQFF. The variable domain in full, completed from reference TRBV7-2 and TRBJ2-1, reads GAGVSQSPSNKVTEKGKDVELRCDPISGHTALYWYRQSLGQGLEFLIYFQGNSAPDKSGLPSDRFSAERTGGSVSTLTIQRTQQEDSAVYLCASSVNPDSLEQFFGPGTRLTVL.

CDR3 sequence (DNA): TGTGCCAGCAGCTTGGCCGGCGGGAGGGAGAGTGAGCAGTTCTTC. Translation gives CASSLAGGRESEQFF. The chain carries TRBV5-4 and TRBJ2-1; TRBD2 aligns across 9 bases. In germline, CDR1 is SGHNT, CDR2 YYREEE (reference sequence). The CDR3 contains 15 residues. J gave up 9 bases and V 0 bases, and 7 bases lay outside the gene matches.

This chain uses TRBV29-1 with TRBJ1-1; D remains ambiguous. Trimming shortened V by 7 bases and J by 4 bases, and 19 bases separated the two germline ends. CDR1 is SQVTM and CDR2 is ANQGSEA in the germline V gene. The CDR3 is made up of 14 amino acids. The CDR3 nucleotides read TGCAGCGCAATAACCGTTGCGGTGGGCACTGAAGCTTTCTTT. Amino acids: CSAITVAVGTEAFF.

The V gene is TRBV4-1, the J gene TRBJ1-2; TRBD1 aligns across 8 bases. The CDR3 is made up of 13 amino acids. J lost 10 bases, V lost 3 bases, and 7 bases had no gene match. Germline values: CDR1 MGHRA, CDR2 YSYEKL. The CDR3 coding sequence is TGCGCCAGCAGCCAGGACAGGGCACAGTACTACACCTTC. Translating it yields CASSQDRAQYYTF.

V gene TRBV7-6 combines with J gene TRBJ1-1, with 7 bases aligning to TRBD1. CDR1 and CDR2 from the germline V gene are SGHVS and FNYEAQ. The CDR3 is 16 amino acids. J was trimmed by 1 base and V by 0 bases; bases with no gene match: 5. CDR3 region: CASSLAPQGGNTEAFF. The CDR3 DNA sequence: TGTGCCAGCAGCTTAGCGCCCCAGGGGGGGAACACTGAAGCTTTCTTT.

The chain links TRBV28 to TRBJ1-3; no clear D. From germline, CDR1 is MDHEN and CDR2 SYDVKM. This CDR3 region has 17 residues. Trimming removed 3 bases from V and 0 bases from J, with 15 bases in between. Here the CDR3 DNA reads TGTGCCAGCAGTTTGGGGAGACGAGGGCCCTCTGGAAACACCATATATTTT. Translation: CASSLGRRGPSGNTIYF. Using reference TRBV28 and TRBJ1-3 for the parts outside the CDR3, the full variable domain is DVKVTQSSRYLVKRTGEKVFLECVQDMDHENMFWYRQDPGLGLRLIYFSYDVKMKEKGDIPEGYSVSREKKERFSLILESASTNQTSMYLCASSLGRRGPSGNTIYFGEGSWLTVV.

The chain is built from TRBV5-4 and TRBJ2-5; TRBD1 agrees at 9 bases. The CDR3 length is 16 residues. In germline, CDR1 is SGHNT, CDR2 YYREEE (reference sequence). J lost 5 bases, V lost 0 bases, and 8 bases had no gene match. The CDR3: CASSLEGQGVVETQYF. CDR3 nucleotide sequence: TGTGCCAGCAGCTTGGAGGGACAGGGTGTTGTGGAGACCCAGTACTTC.

The rearrangement joins TRBV9 to TRBJ2-2, with D possibly matching TRBD1 (6 bases). Trimming shortened V by 3 bases and J by 4 bases, and 10 bases separated the two germline ends. Germline loops: CDR1 SGDLS, CDR2 YYNGEE. The CDR3 has 14 residues. CDR3 protein: CASSGYRVTGELFF. The CDR3 bases are TGTGCCAGCAGCGGGTACAGGGTCACCGGGGAGCTGTTTTTT.

The V gene is TRBV7-6, the J gene TRBJ2-7; TRBD1 is a possible D gene (5 bases). The CDR3 has 15 residues. Germline V gives CDR1 SGHVS, CDR2 FNYEAQ. The ends were cut back, 2 bases at V and 3 bases at J, with 14 bases in the middle. The CDR3 region is CASSLIQGPLYEQYF. The CDR3 DNA sequence: TGTGCCAGCAGCTTAATTCAGGGCCCACTCTACGAGCAGTACTTC.

The chain uses TRBV25-1 and TRBJ1-1; tentatively, D is TRBD1 (6 bases). CDR3 length: 14 residues. Germline lookup yields CDR1 MGHDK and CDR2 SYGVNS. Trimming removed 7 bases at V and 3 bases at J, with 15 bases between. DNA for the CDR3: TGTGCCAGCATCCGAGGGCAGGGGCACACTGAAGCTTTCTTT. Its protein is CASIRGQGHTEAFF.

The chain is built from TRBV6-5 and TRBJ2-2, with 12 bases identical to TRBD2. The CDR3 covers 15 residues. The germline CDR1 and CDR2 sequences are MNHEY and SVGAGI. With V trimmed by 4 bases and J by 6 bases, 3 bases remained unmatched. CDR3 coding DNA: TGTGCCAGCAGTTTTACTAGCGGGGGGTCCGGGGAGCTGTTTTTT. It is translated as CASSFTSGGSGELFF.

The chain has TRBV4-1 and TRBJ2-7, with 9 bases fitting TRBD1. CDR1 and CDR2 (germline): MGHRA, YSYEKL. This CDR3 region has 14 residues. J lost 4 bases, V lost 4 bases, and 5 bases had no gene match. The CDR3 reads CASSRPGQGYEQYF. CDR3 DNA sequence: TGCGCCAGCAGCCGCCCGGGACAGGGATACGAGCAGTACTTC.

The chain recombines TRBV4-3 with TRBJ2-3, with unresolved D. CDR1 is LGHNA and CDR2 is YSLEER in the germline V gene. V gave up 4 bases and J gave up 0 bases, with 5 bases separating them. The CDR3 is made up of 13 amino acids. For the CDR3, the DNA is TGCGCCAGCAGCCCCACTAGCACAGATACGCAGTATTTT. This translates into CASSPTSTDTQYF.

This chain connects TRBV2 to TRBJ1-4; no clear D gene. Per germline, CDR1 SNHLY and CDR2 FYNNEI. The CDR3 sequence is 18 residues long. Trimming pared 7 bases from V and 4 bases from J, leaving 25 bases between. The CDR3: CASTDKWTLELFNEKLFF. DNA of the CDR3: TGTGCCAGCACAGATAAGTGGACTCTAGAGCTCTTTAATGAAAAACTGTTTTTT.

This clone was found once. The J gene is TRBJ1-1, the V gene TRBV7-2, with D possibly TRBD1 on 5 matching bases. The length of the CDR3 is 14 residues. The germline V gene has CDR1 SGHTA and CDR2 FQGNSA. V was pared by 1 base and J by 6 bases, with 12 bases between. CDR3 loop: CASSLVGGGAEAFF. The CDR3 DNA reads TGTGCCAGCAGCTTAGTAGGCGGGGGTGCTGAAGCTTTCTTT.

This chain links TRBV6-4 with TRBJ2-1, with D possibly being TRBD2 (6 bases). Between the trimmed V and J ends, which lost 2 bases and 9 bases, there was a span of 14 bases. Germline V gives CDR1 MRHNA, CDR2 SNTAGT. The CDR3 contains 14 residues. The CDR3 nucleotides are TGTGCCAGCAGTGACCAGCGTCTGGGGGGTGAGCAGTTCTTC. Translating it yields CASSDQRLGGEQFF.

The rearrangement uses TRBV7-3 and TRBJ2-1; 7 positions agree with TRBD1. This CDR3 has 16 residues. Germline V gene data show CDR1 as SGHTA and CDR2 as FQGTGA. Trimming removed 3 bases from V and 8 bases from J; junction bases left unmatched: 13. CDR3 amino acids: CASSFRGRDSFDEQFF. In DNA, the CDR3 is TGTGCCAGCAGCTTTCGTGGTAGGGACAGCTTCGATGAGCAGTTCTTC.

V and J are TRBV4-3 and TRBJ2-3, with unresolved D. The CDR3 sequence is 15 residues long. Between the trimmed V and J ends, which lost 0 bases and 0 bases, there was a span of 7 bases. Germline V lookup: CDR1 LGHNA, CDR2 YSLEER. CDR3 nucleotide sequence: TGCGCCAGCAGCCAAGATTCCCAAAGCACAGATACGCAGTATTTT. It translates to CASSQDSQSTDTQYF.

The chain links TRBV29-1 to TRBJ1-1; tentatively, D is TRBD1 (5 bases). This CDR3 is 12 amino acids long. Trimming removed 0 bases from V and 5 bases from J, with 7 bases in between. Germline loops: CDR1 SQVTM, CDR2 ANQGSEA. This CDR3 reads CSVEDRGTEAFF. In DNA form, the CDR3 reads TGCAGCGTTGAAGACCGGGGGACTGAAGCTTTCTTT.

The chain carries TRBV2 and TRBJ2-5; 7 positions agree with TRBD2. CDR1 and CDR2 from the germline V gene are SNHLY and FYNNEI. The CDR3 is 16 residues long. Trimming removed 4 bases from V and 1 base from J; junction bases left unmatched: 9. The CDR3 nucleotides read TGTGCCAGCAGTGTCCATGCTAGCGGAGGCCAAGAGACCCAGTACTTC. Translation gives CASSVHASGGQETQYF.

The chain has TRBV5-6 and TRBJ1-2, with D maybe TRBD1 (6 bases). CDR3 length: 16 amino acids. V was pared by 4 bases and J by 0 bases, with 16 bases between. Germline CDR1 and CDR2: SGHDT and YYEEEE. The CDR3 is CASSQGRGGANYGYTF. The CDR3 DNA sequence: TGTGCCAGCAGCCAGGGGAGGGGGGGAGCTAACTATGGCTACACCTTC.

The gene calls are TRBV5-1 and TRBJ2-5; a possible D gene is TRBD1 (5 bases). The assigned J gene may be wrong: the sequence end matches TRBJ2-7 better. The CDR3 loop spans 15 amino acids. The V gene's germline CDR1 is SGHRS and CDR2 YFSETQ. Here the CDR3 reads CASSLEGVGIDEQYF. CDR3 sequence (DNA): TGCGCCAGCAGCTTGGAAGGGGTGGGTATCGACGAGCAGTACTTC.

This chain connects TRBV25-1 to TRBJ2-2; 9 positions match TRBD1. The CDR3 extends over 17 amino acids. In germline, CDR1 is MGHDK, CDR2 SYGVNS. V lost 4 bases and J lost 4; bases outside the gene matches: 10. Here the CDR3 reads CASSGLTGGDLTGELFF. DNA of the CDR3: TGTGCCAGCAGTGGCCTGACAGGGGGGGACCTCACCGGGGAGCTGTTTTTT.

CDR3 nucleotide sequence: TGTGCCATCAGTGGGGGGACTAGCGGGATAACCGGGGAGCTGTTTTTT. Translation gives CAISGGTSGITGELFF. The V call is TRBV10-3, the J call TRBJ2-2; TRBD2 aligns across 13 bases. Trimming took 4 bases from V and 5 from J; bases not matched to a gene: 4. The CDR3 covers 16 residues. Germline assignment: CDR1 ENHRY and CDR2 SYGVKD.

This chain links TRBV4-2 with TRBJ1-2, with TRBD1 matching 12 bases. Germline assignment: CDR1 LGHNA and CDR2 YNFKEQ. The junction had 10 bases not matched to a gene; V was cut back by 7 bases and J by 7 bases. This CDR3 is built from 15 residues. The CDR3 reads CASTTTGTGGSGYTF. As DNA, the CDR3 is TGTGCCAGCACAACGACCGGGACAGGGGGCTCTGGCTACACCTTC.

The chain carries TRBV4-3 and TRBJ2-7; D perhaps matches TRBD1 (5 bases). The V gene's germline CDR1 is LGHNA and CDR2 YSLEER. CDR3 length: 15 residues. The V end lost 0 bases, the J end lost 3 bases, and 12 bases lay between the germline ends. CDR3 sequence (DNA): TGCGCCAGCAGCCAAGATTTTCCAGGGAACTACGAGCAGTACTTC. Translating gives CASSQDFPGNYEQYF.

This clone was counted a few times. The chain recombines TRBV5-1 with TRBJ2-1; 10 bases are a match to TRBD2. The CDR3 is 17 amino acids. Germline V gene lookup returns CDR1 SGHRS and CDR2 YFSETQ. Trimming at V came to 0 bases and at J to 4 bases, leaving 7 bases not matched to a gene. CDR3 coding DNA: TGCGCCAGCAGCTTGGAGGGCCTAGCGGGAGAGTACAATGAGCAGTTCTTC. Its translation is CASSLEGLAGEYNEQFF.

V and J are TRBV5-6 and TRBJ1-2; a possible D gene is TRBD1 (5 bases). CDR3 length: 14 amino acids. The germline CDR1 and CDR2 sequences are SGHDT and YYEEEE. The V and J ends lost 4 bases and 8 bases respectively, with 18 bases between them. The CDR3 sequence: CASSLGTAAGGYTF. CDR3 nucleotide sequence: TGTGCCAGCAGCCTGGGGACTGCGGCGGGGGGCTACACCTTC.

This clone was counted a few times. CDR3 protein: CASQQGVGEKLFF. Here the CDR3 DNA reads TGTGCCAGTCAACAGGGGGTTGGTGAAAAACTGTTTTTT. The J gene is TRBJ1-4, the V gene TRBV2; 8 positions agree with TRBD1. This CDR3 is built from 13 residues. Trimming cost V 9 bases and J 7 bases; bases outside gene matches: 7. Germline assignment: CDR1 SNHLY and CDR2 FYNNEI.